What follows are 27 T cell receptor beta chains derived from one specimen sequenced in a study of blood T cell repertoires in COVID-19. Only in-frame clones appear in the TCRdb table, and some are missing; sequencing was by immunoSEQ multiplex PCR. The sample holds 50,000 to 70,000 clones; 60% to 85% are singletons and the top ten take around 20%. Sequenced: peripheral blood. The receptors were sampled from a middle-aged man with active or convalescent COVID-19.

The chain couples TRBV7-6 to TRBJ2-2, with D unclear. Germline-derived CDR1 and CDR2 are SGHVS and FNYEAQ. CDR3 length: 13 amino acids. V lost 5 bases to trimming and J lost 1 base, with 5 bases between them. CDR3 sequence reads: CASSPLNTGELFF. For the CDR3, the DNA is TGTGCCAGCAGCCCCCTGAACACCGGGGAGCTGTTTTTT.

The V gene is TRBV7-3, the J gene TRBJ1-1; D possibly corresponds to TRBD1 (5 bases). Germline assignment: CDR1 SGHTA and CDR2 FQGTGA. V shed 1 base and J shed 9 bases, with 12 bases lying between them. The CDR3 totals 13 residues. The CDR3 coding sequence is TGTGCCAGCAGCTTAAGGGCAGGGAGGCAAGCTTTCTTT. This encodes CASSLRAGRQAFF.

The gene calls are TRBV20-1 and TRBJ1-3; a weak D match, TRBD1 (5 bases). The CDR3 spans 13 residues. The germline gives CDR1 DFQATT, CDR2 SNEGSKA (reference sequence). V lost 3 bases and J 4 bases, leaving 10 bases between the germline ends. CDR3: CSASENRGNTIYF. The CDR3 DNA is TGCAGTGCTAGTGAGAACAGGGGAAACACCATATATTTT.

This clone occurred once. The CDR3 nucleotides are TGTGCCAGCAGTTTTGACAGCTATGGCTACACCTTC. This sequence encodes CASSFDSYGYTF. The chain links TRBV2 to TRBJ1-2; possible D gene TRBD1, 5 bases. Germline V gene lookup returns CDR1 SNHLY and CDR2 FYNNEI. The V end lost 5 bases, the J end lost 4 bases, and 8 bases lay between the germline ends. The CDR3 is 12 amino acids.

J is TRBJ2-3 and V is TRBV11-1; possibly TRBD1 for D (6 bases). The V end lost 1 base, the J end lost 5 bases, and 16 bases lay between the germline ends. The CDR3 length is 16 residues. Per germline, CDR1 SGHAT and CDR2 FQDESV (reference sequence). Here the CDR3 DNA reads TGTGCCAGCAGCTTAGAAGACAGGCCATCAATAGATACGCAGTATTTT. Its protein product is CASSLEDRPSIDTQYF.

This sequence joins TRBV4-1 and TRBJ2-1; 16 bases are shared with TRBD2. The V gene's germline CDR1 is MGHRA and CDR2 YSYEKL. V trimming: 1 base; J trimming: 8 bases; junction bases outside the gene matches: 5. The CDR3 is made up of 17 amino acids. CDR3 sequence reads: CASSQAPGLAGGDEQFF. The CDR3 DNA follows: TGCGCCAGCAGCCAAGCTCCGGGACTAGCGGGAGGGGATGAGCAGTTCTTC.

The chain recombines TRBV5-4 with TRBJ2-1, with D perhaps matching TRBD2 (5 bases). In germline, CDR1 is SGHNT, CDR2 YYREEE (reference sequence). The length of the CDR3 is 14 residues. V lost 5 bases, J lost 6 bases, and 15 bases lay in between. CDR3 loop: CASRTGSQPNEQFF. DNA of the CDR3: TGTGCCAGCAGGACGGGATCCCAGCCCAATGAGCAGTTCTTC.

V usage is TRBV6-4 and J usage is TRBJ2-2; 7 bases fit TRBD1. Per the germline V gene, CDR1 is MRHNA and CDR2 is SNTAGT. The CDR3 runs 14 residues. J gave up 5 bases and V 5 bases, and 5 bases lay outside the gene matches. The CDR3 here is CASSYKQGTGELFF. In DNA form, the CDR3 reads TGTGCCAGCAGTTACAAACAGGGGACCGGGGAGCTGTTTTTT.

The V and J genes are TRBV3-1 (or the pseudogene TRBV3-2) and TRBJ2-2; D remains unclear. From germline, CDR1 is LGHDT and CDR2 YNNKEL (reference sequence). The germline V and J ends were trimmed by 7 bases and 4 bases, with 10 bases remaining between them. This CDR3 is 13 amino acids long. In nucleotides, the CDR3 is TGTGCCAGCATGGCGGCTACCACCGGGGAGCTGTTTTTT. Amino acids: CASMAATTGELFF.

J is TRBJ2-7 and V is TRBV19; 10 nucleotides line up with TRBD2. Trimming at V came to 5 bases and at J to 5 bases, leaving 9 bases not matched to a gene. CDR1 is LNHDA, CDR2 SQIVND, per germline (reference sequence). The CDR3 runs to 15 residues. The CDR3 DNA reads as TGTGCCAGTAGTGGTTGGACTAGCGGAGGCAACGAGCAGTACTTC. This sequence encodes CASSGWTSGGNEQYF.

This clone is a singleton in its sample. The rearrangement uses TRBV29-1 and TRBJ2-5; 9 nucleotides line up with TRBD1. Germline values: CDR1 SQVTM, CDR2 ANQGSEA. The length of the CDR3 is 13 residues. Trimming cost V 6 bases and J 7 bases; bases outside gene matches: 9. The chain's CDR3 is CSVPGQGRGTQYF. The CDR3 DNA reads TGCAGCGTACCGGGACAGGGTCGAGGGACCCAGTACTTC.

Only a few counts were recorded for this clone. This chain links TRBV18 with TRBJ2-7; 7 bases agree with TRBD2. In germline, CDR1 is KGHSH, CDR2 LQKENI. J gave up 2 bases and V 3 bases, and 4 bases lay outside the gene matches. This CDR3 has 14 amino acids. This CDR3 is CASSPASGPYEQYF. CDR3 DNA sequence: TGTGCCAGCTCACCGGCTAGCGGCCCCTACGAGCAGTACTTC.

The chain uses TRBV7-6 and TRBJ1-4; 7 nucleotides match TRBD1. CDR1 is SGHVS and CDR2 is FNYEAQ in the germline V gene. The CDR3 extends over 16 amino acids. V was clipped by 4 bases and J by 3 bases; unmatched bases: 8. The chain's CDR3 is CASSSRQGRSNEKLFF. CDR3 nucleotides: TGTGCCAGCAGCTCGCGACAGGGCCGGTCTAATGAAAAACTGTTTTTT.

This clone was counted only a few times. The genes are TRBV2 and TRBJ1-1; D gene uncertain. This CDR3 region has 13 residues. V was clipped by 7 bases and J by 4 bases, with 13 bases between them. In germline, CDR1 is SNHLY, CDR2 FYNNEI. CDR3: CASMTLVPTEAFF. In DNA, the CDR3 is TGTGCCAGCATGACTCTCGTACCCACTGAAGCTTTCTTT.

This rearrangement joins TRBV9 to TRBJ1-6; maybe TRBD1 (5 bases). With 4 bases removed from V and 0 bases from J, the gap between germline ends came to 8 bases. CDR3 length equals 15 residues. Germline V gene data show CDR1 as SGDLS and CDR2 as YYNGEE. Here the CDR3 DNA reads TGTGCCAGCAGCCGGGGGAGCTCCTATAATTCACCCCTCCACTTT. This gives the protein CASSRGSSYNSPLHF.

This clone was counted once. V and J are TRBV21-1 and TRBJ2-1; the table assigns TRBD1, which was not confirmed against the DNA. TRBV21-1 is an annotated pseudogene. The CDR3 runs 18 residues. CDR3 amino acids: CASSKGVLGPGVYNEQFF. DNA for the CDR3: TGTGCCAGCAGCAAAGGGGTTCTAGGCCCAGGGGTGTACAATGAGCAGTTCTTC.

J is TRBJ2-7 and V is TRBV11-1, with D unclear. Germline loops: CDR1 SGHAT, CDR2 FQDESV (reference sequence). V lost 3 bases and J lost 0, with 12 bases in between. This CDR3 comprises 15 residues. CDR3: CASSLSGGSSYEQYF. The DNA of the CDR3 is TGTGCCAGCAGCTTGTCTGGCGGCAGCTCCTACGAGCAGTACTTC.

The chain employs TRBV29-1 and TRBJ2-5; 7 nucleotides align to TRBD1. After removal of 6 bases from V and 5 bases from J, the junction contained 9 bases not matched to a gene. There are 13 residues in the CDR3. Germline V gene lookup returns CDR1 SQVTM and CDR2 ANQGSEA. CDR3 amino acids: CSVASGGIETQYF. CDR3 DNA sequence: TGCAGCGTAGCGTCAGGGGGAATCGAGACCCAGTACTTC. Looking up the rest from reference TRBV29-1 and TRBJ2-5 gives the full variable domain: SAVISQKPSRDICQRGTSLTIQCQVDSQVTMMFWYRQQPGQSLTLIATANQGSEATYESGFVIDKFPISRPNLTFSTLTVSNMSPEDSSIYLCSVASGGIETQYFGPGTRLLVL.

The V call is TRBV7-3, the J call TRBJ2-2; TRBD1 matches at 8 bases. This CDR3 spans 14 amino acids. The germline V gene encodes CDR1 SGHTA and CDR2 FQGTGA. Losses at the gene ends were 5 bases for V and 7 bases for J; bases not matched to a gene: 6. This chain's CDR3 is CASSTDRVGGELFF. CDR3 DNA sequence: TGTGCCAGCAGCACGGACAGGGTCGGCGGGGAGCTGTTTTTT.

The chain is built from TRBV5-4 and TRBJ2-5, with TRBD1 identical over 7 bases. CDR3 size: 15 residues. V lost 4 bases and J lost 4; bases outside the gene matches: 10. CDR1 SGHNT and CDR2 YYREEE come from the germline V gene (reference sequence). The CDR3 DNA reads TGTGCCAGCAGCCCCCGACAGGGATTGGCAGAGACCCAGTACTTC. Translation: CASSPRQGLAETQYF.

This clone was counted once. CDR3 bases: TGCGCCAGCAGCTTGGGTACTAGCGGGTACGAGCAGTACTTC. Encoded protein: CASSLGTSGYEQYF. This chain joins TRBV5-1 and TRBJ2-7; 9 bases match TRBD2. Trimming cost V 0 bases and J 4 bases; bases outside gene matches: 2. Germline loops: CDR1 SGHRS, CDR2 YFSETQ. CDR3 length equals 14 residues.

CDR3 nucleotides: TGTGCCATCAGTGACCTAGCGGGAGAGGAGGGGACCCAGTACTTC. Translation gives CAISDLAGEEGTQYF. The gene calls are TRBV10-3 and TRBJ2-5; TRBD2 matches at 10 bases. V shed 3 bases and J 7 bases; nucleotides not matched to a gene: 8. Germline V CDR1 and CDR2: ENHRY, SYGVKD. The CDR3 covers 15 residues.

This chain joins TRBV10-1 and TRBJ1-1; TRBD1 agrees at 7 bases. Trimming cost V 5 bases and J 5 bases; bases outside gene matches: 2. Germline V gives CDR1 WNHNN, CDR2 SYGVQD (reference sequence). The CDR3 spans 12 residues. CDR3 nucleotide sequence: TGCGCCAGCAGTTCAGGGGGGACTGAAGCTTTCTTT. Translating gives CASSSGGTEAFF.

The chain joins TRBV6-6 to TRBJ1-5; tentatively, D is TRBD1 (5 bases). This CDR3 region has 14 residues. Trimming cost V 5 bases and J 1 base, with 9 bases left between them. Germline CDR1 and CDR2: MNHNY and SVGAGI (reference sequence). The CDR3 region has the DNA TGTGCCAGCAGTAATACAGGAAGCAATCAGCCCCAGCATTTT. This codes for CASSNTGSNQPQHF.

This clone was observed a few times. V and J are TRBV3-1 (or the pseudogene TRBV3-2) and TRBJ1-2; no clear D. Germline V CDR1 and CDR2: LGHDT, YNNKEL (reference sequence). The CDR3 has 12 amino acids. V was cut by 1 base and J by 3 bases, with 3 bases left in between. CDR3 bases: TGTGCCAGCAGCCAAGGAGACTATGGCTACACCTTC. Its translation: CASSQGDYGYTF.

The gene calls are TRBV3-1 (or the pseudogene TRBV3-2) and TRBJ2-7; possible D gene TRBD1, 5 bases. CDR1 and CDR2 from the germline V gene are LGHDT and YNNKEL (reference sequence). V lost 1 base and J 5 bases, leaving 9 bases between the germline ends. The CDR3 is 13 residues long. The CDR3 DNA sequence: TGTGCCAGCAGCCAAGCAGGGATGGACGAGCAGTACTTC. This encodes CASSQAGMDEQYF.

This clone appeared once. This rearrangement joins TRBV5-5 to TRBJ1-2, with 7 bases aligning to TRBD1. The CDR3 consists of 15 residues. Looked up from germline, CDR1 is SGHKS and CDR2 is YYEKEE (reference sequence). The junction had 6 bases not matched to a gene; V was cut back by 0 bases and J by 4 bases. CDR3 amino acids: CASSLVTGPSYGYTF. In nucleotides, the CDR3 is TGTGCCAGCAGCTTGGTGACAGGGCCCTCCTATGGCTACACCTTC. The full variable domain, its missing parts supplied by reference TRBV5-5 and TRBJ1-2, is DAGVTQSPTHLIKTRGQQVTLRCSPISGHKSVSWYQQVLGQGPQFIFQYYEKEERGRGNFPDRFSARQFPNYSSELNVNALLLGDSALYLCASSLVTGPSYGYTFGSGTRLTVV.